One and the same sample provided the 18 T cell receptor beta chains below, sequenced in a study of T cell responses to AZD1222 COVID-19 vaccine. Data came from immunoSEQ multiplex PCR; TCRdb stores just in-frame clones and leaves some out. The sample contains 100,000 to 150,000 clones, over 90% of which appear only once. The specimen was peripheral blood, collected on day 0 of AZD1222 vaccination. The source of these receptors is an adult in good health.

The CDR3 coding sequence is TGCGCCAGCAGCCACCTAAACACCGGGGAGCTGTTTTTT. Translating it yields CASSHLNTGELFF. V usage is TRBV4-1 and J usage is TRBJ2-2; no definite D call. Trimming took off 3 bases at V and 2 bases at J, with 4 bases between the two ends. The CDR3 loop spans 13 amino acids. In germline, CDR1 is MGHRA, CDR2 YSYEKL.

The chain joins TRBV25-1 to TRBJ2-1; no firm D call. Trimming shortened V by 6 bases and J by 9 bases, and 18 bases separated the two germline ends. This CDR3 contains 14 residues. CDR1 is MGHDK and CDR2 is SYGVNS in the germline V gene. The CDR3 coding sequence is TGTGCCAGCAGCTTTGAGAGAGGTGGAACTGAGCAGTTCTTC. Protein sequence: CASSFERGGTEQFF.

V gene TRBV2 combines with J gene TRBJ1-1, with D perhaps matching TRBD1 (6 bases). Germline V gives CDR1 SNHLY, CDR2 FYNNEI. CDR3 length: 13 residues. The V and J ends lost 6 bases and 1 base respectively, with 9 bases between them. CDR3 sequence: CASRYRENTEAFF. DNA for the CDR3: TGTGCCAGCAGGTACAGGGAGAACACTGAAGCTTTCTTT.

The rearrangement uses TRBV5-1 and TRBJ1-2; 12 bases agree with TRBD1. CDR3 length: 17 residues. V was clipped by 2 bases and J by 4 bases; unmatched bases: 9. CDR1 and CDR2 (germline): SGHRS, YFSETQ. The CDR3 nucleotides are TGCGCCAGCAGCTTTAACCGGGACAGGGGGCGCAGCTATGGCTACACCTTC. This sequence encodes CASSFNRDRGRSYGYTF.

The chain carries TRBV7-3 and TRBJ1-2; possible D gene TRBD1, 5 bases. Deletions cut 5 bases from V and 8 bases from J, with 15 bases between. Germline V CDR1 and CDR2: SGHTA, FQGTGA. This CDR3 contains 13 residues. The CDR3 sequence is CASSPRGMGGYTF. DNA for the CDR3: TGTGCCAGCAGCCCCCGGGGGATGGGGGGCTACACCTTC.

The chain is built from TRBV5-5 and TRBJ1-1; weak D call: TRBD1 (5 bases). The CDR3 totals 12 residues. V was shortened by 9 bases and J by 4 bases, with 13 bases between the two germline ends. CDR1 and CDR2 (germline): SGHKS, YYEKEE (reference sequence). CDR3 in amino acids: CATNGGGTEAFF. CDR3 coding DNA: TGTGCCACCAACGGGGGAGGCACTGAAGCTTTCTTT.

The V gene is TRBV24-1, the J gene TRBJ2-1; D is ambiguous. The germline CDR1 and CDR2 sequences are KGHDR and SFDVKD. The CDR3 has 12 residues. Trimming shortened V by 4 bases and J by 10 bases, and 10 bases separated the two germline ends. CDR3 sequence (DNA): TGTGCCACCAGTGACAATCTCTCGGAGCAGTTCTTC. It is translated as CATSDNLSEQFF.

This clone has just a few counts. This rearrangement joins TRBV19 to TRBJ1-5; no clear D. This CDR3 region has 13 residues. Germline V CDR1 and CDR2: LNHDA, SQIVND (reference sequence). V lost 5 bases and J 0 bases, leaving 5 bases between the germline ends. The CDR3 DNA reads as TGTGCCAGTAGTTCGTCTAGCAATCAGCCCCAGCATTTT. The encoded protein is CASSSSSNQPQHF.

J is TRBJ1-3 and V is TRBV12-3 or TRBV12-4; D ambiguous. The CDR3 extends over 13 amino acids. The ends were cut back, 3 bases at V and 7 bases at J, with 10 bases in the middle. CDR3 amino acids: CASSFDGPNTIYF. CDR3 DNA sequence: TGTGCCAGCAGTTTTGACGGTCCCAACACCATATATTTT.

This chain joins TRBV7-9 and TRBJ1-2, with TRBD1 identical over 7 bases. CDR3 length: 12 residues. CDR1 and CDR2 (germline): SEHNR, FQNEAQ (reference sequence). With V trimmed by 3 bases and J by 6 bases, 1 base remained unmatched. The CDR3 spells CASSFTGDGYTF. For the CDR3, the DNA is TGTGCCAGCAGCTTTACAGGGGATGGCTACACCTTC.

The J gene is TRBJ2-1, the V gene TRBV6-1, with 9 bases lining up with TRBD2. Germline V gene data show CDR1 as MNHNS and CDR2 as SASEGT. This CDR3 contains 16 residues. V trimming: 1 base; J trimming: 10 bases; junction bases outside the gene matches: 11. CDR3 loop: CASSEGVAGEGEEQFF. The CDR3 coding sequence is TGTGCCAGCAGTGAAGGGGTAGCGGGAGAGGGAGAGGAGCAGTTCTTC.

The chain recombines TRBV19 with TRBJ1-2; D remains unclear. Germline V gene lookup returns CDR1 LNHDA and CDR2 SQIVND (reference sequence). The V and J ends lost 1 base and 3 bases respectively, with 9 bases between them. This CDR3 contains 14 residues. The CDR3 coding sequence is TGTGCCAGTAGTATAGGAGACGGATACTATGGCTACACCTTC. Its translation is CASSIGDGYYGYTF.

The chain carries TRBV30 and TRBJ1-1, with D possibly being TRBD1 (5 bases). V gave up 1 base and J gave up 4 bases, with 13 bases separating them. The CDR3 extends over 14 amino acids. Germline-derived CDR1 and CDR2 are GTSNPN and SVGIG (reference sequence). CDR3 protein: CAWSGGTRGTEAFF. The CDR3 bases are TGTGCCTGGAGTGGTGGGACCCGAGGCACTGAAGCTTTCTTT.

V is TRBV7-3 and J is TRBJ2-1; possible D gene TRBD2, 6 bases. The CDR3 has 14 residues. Trimming took off 5 bases at V and 5 bases at J, with 13 bases between the two ends. Germline CDR1 is SGHTA and CDR2 is FQGTGA. The CDR3 region is CASSPIGGDNEQFF. CDR3 DNA: TGTGCCAGCAGCCCCATCGGAGGGGACAATGAGCAGTTCTTC.

The gene calls are TRBV7-8 and TRBJ1-1; the D is unclear. The length of the CDR3 is 15 residues. V lost 1 base to trimming and J lost 0 bases, with 9 bases between them. The germline CDR1 and CDR2 sequences are SGHVS and FQNEAQ. The CDR3: CASSLVEGVNTEAFF. The DNA for the CDR3 is TGTGCCAGCAGCTTAGTTGAGGGAGTGAACACTGAAGCTTTCTTT. Drawing the rest from reference TRBV7-8 and TRBJ1-1, the complete variable domain is GAGVSQSPRYKVAKRGQDVALRCDPISGHVSLFWYQQALGQGPEFLTYFQNEAQLDKSGLPSDRFFAERPEGSVSTLKIQRTQQEDSAVYLCASSLVEGVNTEAFFGQGTRLTVV.

The chain recombines TRBV10-3 with TRBJ1-2; TRBD1 is a possible D gene (5 bases). CDR3 size: 13 residues. From germline, CDR1 is ENHRY and CDR2 SYGVKD. V lost 6 bases and J lost 9, with 17 bases in between. CDR3 coding DNA: TGTGCCATCAGGGGGACGGGTGGTTCGAGCTACACCTTC. It yields the protein CAIRGTGGSSYTF.

This clone came up once. This chain links TRBV5-5 with TRBJ2-1, with 11 bases that match TRBD2. Germline CDR1 SGHKS, CDR2 YYEKEE (reference sequence). V lost 3 bases and J lost 4; bases outside the gene matches: 12. The CDR3 spans 18 residues. CDR3 nucleotides: TGTGCCAGCAGCTCGAGGTCGCTAGCGGGGGGAACATACAATGAGCAGTTCTTC. Translation: CASSSRSLAGGTYNEQFF.

The V call is TRBV28, the J call TRBJ2-7; TRBD1 matches at 7 bases. The CDR3 length is 15 residues. The germline gives CDR1 MDHEN, CDR2 SYDVKM. V shed 10 bases and J 1 base; nucleotides not matched to a gene: 13. The CDR3 sequence: CAIHRTGSRSYEQYF. The DNA for the CDR3 is TGTGCCATCCACCGGACAGGTAGTAGATCCTACGAGCAGTACTTC.